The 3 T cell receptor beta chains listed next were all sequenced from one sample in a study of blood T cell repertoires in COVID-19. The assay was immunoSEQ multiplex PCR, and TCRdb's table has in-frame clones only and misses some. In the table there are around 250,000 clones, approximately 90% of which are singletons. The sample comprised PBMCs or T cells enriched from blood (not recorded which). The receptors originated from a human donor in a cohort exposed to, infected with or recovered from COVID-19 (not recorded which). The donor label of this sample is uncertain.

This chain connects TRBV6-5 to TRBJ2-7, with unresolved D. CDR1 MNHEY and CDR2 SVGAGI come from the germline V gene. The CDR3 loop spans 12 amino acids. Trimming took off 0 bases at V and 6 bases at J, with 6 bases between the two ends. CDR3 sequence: CASSYSRSEQYF. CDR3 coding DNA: TGTGCCAGCAGTTACTCGCGGTCCGAGCAGTACTTC.

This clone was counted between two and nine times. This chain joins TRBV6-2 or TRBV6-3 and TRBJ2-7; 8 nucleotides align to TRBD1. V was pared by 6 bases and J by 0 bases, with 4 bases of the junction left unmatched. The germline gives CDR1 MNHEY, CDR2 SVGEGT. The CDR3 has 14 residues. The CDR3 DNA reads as TGTGCCAGCAGCGACAGGGGCCGCTCCTACGAGCAGTACTTC. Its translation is CASSDRGRSYEQYF.

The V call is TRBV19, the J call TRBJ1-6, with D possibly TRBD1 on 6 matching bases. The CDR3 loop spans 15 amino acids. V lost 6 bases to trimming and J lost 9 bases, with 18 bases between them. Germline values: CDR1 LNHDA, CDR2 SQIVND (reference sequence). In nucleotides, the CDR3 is TGTGCCAGTAGCACCCAGGGGACCCTTGGTTCACCCCTCCACTTT. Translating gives CASSTQGTLGSPLHF. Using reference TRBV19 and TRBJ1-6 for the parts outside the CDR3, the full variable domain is DGGITQSPKYLFRKEGQNVTLSCEQNLNHDAMYWYRQDPGQGLRLIYYSQIVNDFQKGDIAEGYSVSREKKESFPLTVTSAQKNPTAFYLCASSTQGTLGSPLHFGNGTRLTVT.